The clone carrying this T cell receptor beta chain was observed a handful of times. What it recognizes is unknown. This specimen comes from a study of graft-versus-host responses after intestinal transplantation. The CDR3 loop spans 17 amino acids. The germline CDR1 and CDR2 sequences are MNHNS and SASEGT. The V end lost 0 bases, the J end lost 5 bases, and 16 bases lay between the germline ends. The study, taken as a whole, reports: Peak circulating GvH clone levels tracked with early post-transplant HvG declines.

The assay was immunoSEQ multiplex PCR, and TCRdb's table has in-frame clones only and misses some. The repertoire holds approximately 81,000 clones, with 87% as singletons. The receptor's source is a human donor who was the organ donor for an intestinal transplant. The gene calls are TRBV6-1 and TRBJ2-2; the D call may be TRBD1 or TRBD2 (6 bases each). The starting material was unstimulated CD8+ T cells sorted from spleen or lymph node cells, obtained before transplant. CDR3 nucleotides: TGTGCCAGCAGTGAAGCGAGGGGGAGGTCGGTAACCGGGGAGCTGTTTTTT. Amino acids: CASSEARGRSVTGELFF.